This entry describes one TCR beta chain. What it binds is not known. The data stem from a study of metastatic and nonmetastatic thyroid tumors. The overall study: Repertoires were compared across blood and tumor or nodule tissue from malignant and benign thyroid patients.

Original processing methods: Variation in CDR3 across clinicopathological groups served as the basis for constructing a distant-metastasis classifier in papillary thyroid cancer. TCRdb re-called the PCR reads via MiXCR. The V and J calls, along with clone size, are taken from TCRdb and not from the paper's own processing. The repertoire consists of about 12,000 clones, with around 33% occurring once and the leading ten covering about a sixth. Points from the study as a whole: The reported finding was significantly higher TCR beta diversity in malignant thyroid tumors relative to benign nodules, in blood and tumor.

Thyroid surgery was preceded by no treatment in any patient. The specimen was tumor tissue. This sequence originates from a male donor with papillary thyroid cancer or a benign thyroid nodule (not recorded which). Some clones in this sample may be carry-over from other donors' samples.

This CDR3 is CASSPDRVYPDTEAFF. CDR3 nucleotides: TGCGCCAGCAGCCCGGACAGGGTTTATCCCGACACTGAAGCTTTCTTT. This chain joins TRBV4-3 and TRBJ1-1; the match to TRBD1 covers 8 bases. This CDR3 has 16 amino acids. V trimming: 4 bases; J trimming: 3 bases; junction bases outside the gene matches: 10. The germline V gene has CDR1 LGHNA and CDR2 YSLEER.